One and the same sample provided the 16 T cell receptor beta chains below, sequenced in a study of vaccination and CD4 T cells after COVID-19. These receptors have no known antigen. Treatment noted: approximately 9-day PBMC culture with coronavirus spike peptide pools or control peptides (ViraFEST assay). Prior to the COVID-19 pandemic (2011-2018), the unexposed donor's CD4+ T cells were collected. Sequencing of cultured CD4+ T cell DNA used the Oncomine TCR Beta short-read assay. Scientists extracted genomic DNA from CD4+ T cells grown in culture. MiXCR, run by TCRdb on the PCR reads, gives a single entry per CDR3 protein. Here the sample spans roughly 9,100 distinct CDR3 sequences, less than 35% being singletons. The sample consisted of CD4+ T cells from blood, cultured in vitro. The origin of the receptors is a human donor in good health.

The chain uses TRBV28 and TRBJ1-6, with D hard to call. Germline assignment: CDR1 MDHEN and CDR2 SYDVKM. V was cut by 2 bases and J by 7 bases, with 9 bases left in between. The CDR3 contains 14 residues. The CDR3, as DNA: TGTGCCAGCAGTTTACGGCCAGCAAATTCACCCCTCCACTTT. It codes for CASSLRPANSPLHF.

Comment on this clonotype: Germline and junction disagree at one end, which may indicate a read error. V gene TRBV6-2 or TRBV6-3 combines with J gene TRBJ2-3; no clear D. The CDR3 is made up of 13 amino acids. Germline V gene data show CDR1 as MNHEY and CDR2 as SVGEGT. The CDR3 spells CAGSPWTGDTQYF. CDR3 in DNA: TGTGCCGGCAGTCCGTGGACGGGAGATACGCAGTATTTT.

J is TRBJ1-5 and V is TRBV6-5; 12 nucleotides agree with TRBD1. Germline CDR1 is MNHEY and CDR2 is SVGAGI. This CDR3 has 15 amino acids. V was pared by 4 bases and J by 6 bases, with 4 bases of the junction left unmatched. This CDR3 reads CASSSGTGGIQPQHF. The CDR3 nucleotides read TGTGCCAGCAGTTCCGGGACAGGGGGCATTCAGCCCCAGCATTTT.

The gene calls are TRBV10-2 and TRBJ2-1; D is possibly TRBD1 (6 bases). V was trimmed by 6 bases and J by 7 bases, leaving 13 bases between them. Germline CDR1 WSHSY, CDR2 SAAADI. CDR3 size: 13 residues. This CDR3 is CASRITGWNEQFF. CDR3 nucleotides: TGCGCCAGCAGGATAACAGGGTGGAATGAGCAGTTCTTC.

CDR3 in amino acids: CASSLEGTKNIQYF. The CDR3 nucleotides are TGCGCCAGCAGCTTGGAAGGGACCAAAAACATTCAGTACTTC. The rearrangement joins TRBV5-1 to TRBJ2-4; D is ambiguous. The CDR3 is 14 residues long. V lost 0 bases to trimming and J lost 2 bases, with 6 bases between them. Germline-derived CDR1 and CDR2 are SGHRS and YFSETQ.

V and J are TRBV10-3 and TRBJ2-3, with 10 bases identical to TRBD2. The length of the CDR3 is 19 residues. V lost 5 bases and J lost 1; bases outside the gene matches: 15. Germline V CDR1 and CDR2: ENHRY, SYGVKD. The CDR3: CAISKLGLAVPSGTDTQYF. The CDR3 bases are TGTGCCATCAGTAAACTAGGACTAGCGGTGCCTAGTGGCACAGATACGCAGTATTTT.

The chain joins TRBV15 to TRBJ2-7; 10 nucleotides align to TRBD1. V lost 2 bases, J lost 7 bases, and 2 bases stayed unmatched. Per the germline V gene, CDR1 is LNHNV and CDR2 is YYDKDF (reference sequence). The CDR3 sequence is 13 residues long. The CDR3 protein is CATSRRTGGEQYF. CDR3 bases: TGTGCCACCAGCAGACGGACAGGGGGTGAGCAGTACTTC.

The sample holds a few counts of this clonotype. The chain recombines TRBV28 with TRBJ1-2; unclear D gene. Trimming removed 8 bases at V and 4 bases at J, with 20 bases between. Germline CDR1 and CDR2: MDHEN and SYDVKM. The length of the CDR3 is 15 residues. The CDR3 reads CASSPDRGRVYGYTF. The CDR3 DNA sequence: TGTGCCAGCTCCCCGGATCGAGGTAGGGTCTATGGCTACACCTTC.

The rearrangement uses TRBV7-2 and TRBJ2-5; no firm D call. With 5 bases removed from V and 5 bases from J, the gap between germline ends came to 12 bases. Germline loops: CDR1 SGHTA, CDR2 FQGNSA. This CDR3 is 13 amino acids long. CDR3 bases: TGTGCCAGCAGCCGGCGGCTGGAGGAGACCCAGTACTTC. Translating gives CASSRRLEETQYF.

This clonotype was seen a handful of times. The CDR3 DNA is TGTGCCAGCACCAGGGACCGCTTTGGCTACACCTTC. It codes for CASTRDRFGYTF. The chain joins TRBV28 to TRBJ1-2; D might be TRBD1 (5 bases). Looked up from germline, CDR1 is MDHEN and CDR2 is SYDVKM. The CDR3 totals 12 residues. Trimming left V 7 bases short and J 7 bases short, with 13 bases between.

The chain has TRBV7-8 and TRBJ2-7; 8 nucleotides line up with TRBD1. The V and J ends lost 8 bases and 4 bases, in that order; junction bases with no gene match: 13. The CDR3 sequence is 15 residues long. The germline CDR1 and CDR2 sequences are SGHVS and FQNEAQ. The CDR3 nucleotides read TGTGCCAGCTGCCCCACCGGAGGACAGGGTTACGAGCAGTACTTC. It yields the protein CASCPTGGQGYEQYF. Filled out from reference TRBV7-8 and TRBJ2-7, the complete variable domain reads GAGVSQSPRYKVAKRGQDVALRCDPISGHVSLFWYQQALGQGPEFLTYFQNEAQLDKSGLPSDRFFAERPEGSVSTLKIQRTQQEDSAVYLCASCPTGGQGYEQYFGPGTRLTVT.

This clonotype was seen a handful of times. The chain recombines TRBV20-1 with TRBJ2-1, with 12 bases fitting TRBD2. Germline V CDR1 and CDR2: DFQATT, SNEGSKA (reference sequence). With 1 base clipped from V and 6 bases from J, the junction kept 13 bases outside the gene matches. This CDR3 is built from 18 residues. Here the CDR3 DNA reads TGCAGTGCTAGAGCTCTCACCGGGCTAGCGGGAGGGTTCAATGAGCAGTTCTTC. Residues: CSARALTGLAGGFNEQFF.

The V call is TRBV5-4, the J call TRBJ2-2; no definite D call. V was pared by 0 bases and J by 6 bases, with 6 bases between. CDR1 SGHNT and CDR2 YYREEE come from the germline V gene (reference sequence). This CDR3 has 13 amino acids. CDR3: CASSLDGAGELFF. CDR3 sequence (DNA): TGTGCCAGCAGCTTGGATGGGGCCGGGGAGCTGTTTTTT. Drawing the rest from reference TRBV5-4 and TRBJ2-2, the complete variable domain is ETGVTQSPTHLIKTRGQQVTLRCSSQSGHNTVSWYQQALGQGPQFIFQYYREEENGRGNFPPRFSGLQFPNYSSELNVNALELDDSALYLCASSLDGAGELFFGEGSRLTVL.

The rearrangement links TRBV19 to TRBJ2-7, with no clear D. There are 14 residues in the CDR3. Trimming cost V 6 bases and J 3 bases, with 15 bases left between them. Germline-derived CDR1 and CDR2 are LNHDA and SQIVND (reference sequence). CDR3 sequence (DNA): TGTGCCAGTAGCCTCTCCGGAGCTTACTACGAGCAGTACTTC. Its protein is CASSLSGAYYEQYF. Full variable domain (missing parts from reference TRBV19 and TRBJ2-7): DGGITQSPKYLFRKEGQNVTLSCEQNLNHDAMYWYRQDPGQGLRLIYYSQIVNDFQKGDIAEGYSVSREKKESFPLTVTSAQKNPTAFYLCASSLSGAYYEQYFGPGTRLTVT.

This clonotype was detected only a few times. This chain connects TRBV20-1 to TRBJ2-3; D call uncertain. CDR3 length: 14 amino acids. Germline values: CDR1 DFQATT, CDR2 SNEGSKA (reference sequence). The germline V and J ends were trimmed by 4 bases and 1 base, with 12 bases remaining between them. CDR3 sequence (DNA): TGCAGTGCTAATAGCCTACGAGGCACAGATACGCAGTATTTT. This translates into CSANSLRGTDTQYF.

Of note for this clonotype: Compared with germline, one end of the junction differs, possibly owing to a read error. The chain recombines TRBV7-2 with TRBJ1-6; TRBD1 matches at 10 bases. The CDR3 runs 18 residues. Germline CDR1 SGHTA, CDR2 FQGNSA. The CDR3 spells CANSPRTGGMSYNSPLHF. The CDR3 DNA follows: TGTGCCAACAGCCCCCGGACAGGGGGTATGTCCTATAATTCACCCCTCCACTTT.